This TCR beta chain originates from a study of T cells expressing NK-cell markers. Study-level points and caveats: Whether expanded NKG2C-expressing T cell clones recognize HCMV is unknown. There were a few donors in whom these clonotypes also led the CD3+CD56-NKG2C+ fraction.

From its re-call of the 5' RACE reads, TCRdb lists each CDR3 protein once, without DNA. The clone table shows about 430,000 distinct CDR3 sequences, with the ten largest holding more than 1.4%. CDR3 length: 16 residues. The germline V gene has CDR1 GTSNPN and CDR2 SVGIG (reference sequence). About this clonotype itself: The antigen remains unidentified.

The sequencing sample was made of blood T cells: a sorted CD56 or NKG2C T cell subset, CD4+ or CD8+ T cells, or bulk PBMC T cells (not recorded which). The receptor comes from a woman between 45 and 65 years old in good health. The rearrangement links TRBV30 to TRBJ2-5; TCRdb's D call of TRBD2 is untestable without DNA. CDR3 sequence: CAWSRPGLAVQETQYF.